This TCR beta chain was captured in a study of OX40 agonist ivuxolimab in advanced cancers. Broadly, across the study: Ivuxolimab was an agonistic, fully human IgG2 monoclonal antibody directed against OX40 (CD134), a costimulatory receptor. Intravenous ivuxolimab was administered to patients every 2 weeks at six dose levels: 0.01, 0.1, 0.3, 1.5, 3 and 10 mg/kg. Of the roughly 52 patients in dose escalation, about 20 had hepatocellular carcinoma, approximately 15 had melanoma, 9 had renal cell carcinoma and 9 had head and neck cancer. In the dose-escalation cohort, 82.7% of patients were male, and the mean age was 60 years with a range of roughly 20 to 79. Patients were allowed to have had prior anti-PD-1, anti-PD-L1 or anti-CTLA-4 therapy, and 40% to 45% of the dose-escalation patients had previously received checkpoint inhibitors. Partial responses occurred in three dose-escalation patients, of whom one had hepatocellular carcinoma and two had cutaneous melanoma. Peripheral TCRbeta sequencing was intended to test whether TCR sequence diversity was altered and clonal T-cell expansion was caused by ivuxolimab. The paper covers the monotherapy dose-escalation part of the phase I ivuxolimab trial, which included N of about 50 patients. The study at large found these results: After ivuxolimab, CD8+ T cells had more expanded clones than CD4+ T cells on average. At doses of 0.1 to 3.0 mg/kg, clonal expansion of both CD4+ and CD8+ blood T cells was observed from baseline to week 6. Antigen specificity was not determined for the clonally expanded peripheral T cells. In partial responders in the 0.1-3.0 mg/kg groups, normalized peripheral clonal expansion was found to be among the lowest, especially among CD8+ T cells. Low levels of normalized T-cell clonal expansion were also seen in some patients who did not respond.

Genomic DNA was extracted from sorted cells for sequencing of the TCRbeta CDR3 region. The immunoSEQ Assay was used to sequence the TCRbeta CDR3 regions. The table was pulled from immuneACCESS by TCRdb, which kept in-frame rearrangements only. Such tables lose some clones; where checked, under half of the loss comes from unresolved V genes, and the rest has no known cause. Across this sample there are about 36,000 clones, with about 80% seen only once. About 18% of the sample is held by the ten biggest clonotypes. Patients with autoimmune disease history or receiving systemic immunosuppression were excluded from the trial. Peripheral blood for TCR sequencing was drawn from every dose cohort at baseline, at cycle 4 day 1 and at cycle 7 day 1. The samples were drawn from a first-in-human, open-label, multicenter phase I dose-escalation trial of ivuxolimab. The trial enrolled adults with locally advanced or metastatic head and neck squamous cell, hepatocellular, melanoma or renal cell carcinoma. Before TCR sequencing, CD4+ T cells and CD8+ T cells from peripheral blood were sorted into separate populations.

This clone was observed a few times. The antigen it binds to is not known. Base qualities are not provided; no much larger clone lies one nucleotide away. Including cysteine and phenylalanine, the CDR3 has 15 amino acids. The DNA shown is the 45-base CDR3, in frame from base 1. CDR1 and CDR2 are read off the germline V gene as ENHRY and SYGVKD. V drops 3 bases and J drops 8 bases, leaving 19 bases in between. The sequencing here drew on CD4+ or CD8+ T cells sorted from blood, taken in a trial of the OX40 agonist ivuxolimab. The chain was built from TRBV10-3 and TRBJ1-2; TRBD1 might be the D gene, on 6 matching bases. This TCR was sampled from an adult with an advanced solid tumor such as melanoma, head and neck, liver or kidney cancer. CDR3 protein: CAISDRPAGVLGYTF. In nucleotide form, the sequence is TGTGCCATCAGTGACCGGCCGGCAGGGGTGTTAGGCTACACCTTC.